This T cell receptor beta chain was documented in a study of cytomegalovirus exposure and HLA in healthy donors. The overall study: In an earlier analysis, 117 million unique TCR beta sequences were found from 150 million to 200 million T cells. HLA-typed donors contributed 80 million to 85 million unique TCRs, which were held in an early data release. General study results and limits: It was reported that TCR beta sequences correctly inferred the HLA-A and HLA-B alleles for most subjects.

The CDR3 runs 15 residues. Looked up from germline, CDR1 is LNHDA and CDR2 is SQIVND (reference sequence). The V end lost 7 bases, the J end lost 0 bases, and 15 bases lay between the germline ends. This clone was picked up a small number of times. As yet, its antigen is unknown. The PCR was carried out with 60 Vbeta primers and 13 Jbeta primers. The protocol was immunoSEQ multiplex PCR, while the TCRdb copy is restricted to in-frame clones and leaves out a portion. The sample includes approximately 70,000 clones, 60% to 80% of them seen just once. Whereas donors were nominally healthy upon sampling, unrecorded immune exposures were probable.

Specimen: PBMCs. This receptor was obtained from a middle-aged woman in good health and CMV-seropositive. This sequence joins TRBV19 and TRBJ1-1; D perhaps matches TRBD1 (5 bases). The CDR3 sequence is CASKKSGAMNTEAFF. In DNA form, the CDR3 reads TGTGCCAGTAAAAAAAGCGGGGCCATGAACACTGAAGCTTTCTTT.